The sequence of this T cell receptor beta chain was determined in a study of blood T cell repertoires in COVID-19. In the study overall: COVID-19 samples, acute and convalescent, were from the United States, Italy and Spain. T cells, B-cell-depleted T cells, or PBMCs supplied cDNA or gDNA.

V shed 6 bases, J shed 7 bases, and the junction held 13 bases outside the gene matches. The CDR3 spans 15 residues. Germline loops: CDR1 MNHEY, CDR2 SVGAGI. As processed by the authors: Cell counts per sample came from amplifying reference gene primers. Some clones are missing from TCRdb's copy, which holds only in-frame ones; the method was immunoSEQ multiplex PCR. The D gene and trimming were derived from the DNA, and the V and J assignments and clone size from that table. In the table there are 130,000 to 150,000 clones, 80% to 90% of which are singletons. This clone was picked up one time. The chain joins TRBV6-5 to TRBJ2-7, with 9 bases that match TRBD2. The specimen was peripheral blood. The receptor was derived from a woman between 35 and 50 years old with acute or convalescent COVID-19. The CDR3 here is CASRGTSSDLWEQYF. The CDR3 DNA is TGTGCCAGCAGGGGGACTAGCTCCGATTTGTGGGAGCAGTACTTC.